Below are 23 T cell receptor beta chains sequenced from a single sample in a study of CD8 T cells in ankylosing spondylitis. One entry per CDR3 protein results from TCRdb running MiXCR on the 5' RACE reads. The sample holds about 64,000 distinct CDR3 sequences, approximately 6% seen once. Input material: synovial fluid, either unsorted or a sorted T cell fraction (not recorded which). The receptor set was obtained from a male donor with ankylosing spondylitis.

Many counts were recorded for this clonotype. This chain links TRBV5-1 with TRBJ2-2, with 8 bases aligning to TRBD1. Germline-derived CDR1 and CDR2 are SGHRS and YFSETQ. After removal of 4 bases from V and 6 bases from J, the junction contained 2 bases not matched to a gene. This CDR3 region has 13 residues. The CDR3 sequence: CASSTGGPGELFF. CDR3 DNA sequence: TGCGCCAGCAGCACAGGGGGGCCCGGGGAGCTGTTTTTT.

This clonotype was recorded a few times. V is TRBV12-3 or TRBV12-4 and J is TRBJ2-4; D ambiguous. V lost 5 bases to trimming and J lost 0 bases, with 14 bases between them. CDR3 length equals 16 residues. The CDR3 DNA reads TGTGCCAGCAGTCCCCGAGGTTTAGGAGCCAAAAACATTCAGTACTTC. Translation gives CASSPRGLGAKNIQYF.

CDR3 DNA sequence: TGTGCCAGTACGGTTGAATTAGCGGGAGCCCCCTACAATGAGCAGTTCTTC. It is translated as CASTVELAGAPYNEQFF. The gene calls are TRBV19 and TRBJ2-1; 9 bases are a match to TRBD2. The CDR3 runs to 17 residues. V lost 7 bases and J lost 2; bases outside the gene matches: 12. Germline V gene sequence: CDR1 LNHDA, CDR2 SQIVND (reference sequence).

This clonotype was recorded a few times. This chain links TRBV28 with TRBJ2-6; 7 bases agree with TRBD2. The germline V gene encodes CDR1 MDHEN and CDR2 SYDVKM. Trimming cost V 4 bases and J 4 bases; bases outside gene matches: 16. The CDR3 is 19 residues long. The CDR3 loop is CASSSGGFGRGRGANVLTF. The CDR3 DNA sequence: TGTGCCAGCAGTTCCGGGGGGTTTGGGCGAGGAAGGGGGGCCAACGTCCTGACTTTC.

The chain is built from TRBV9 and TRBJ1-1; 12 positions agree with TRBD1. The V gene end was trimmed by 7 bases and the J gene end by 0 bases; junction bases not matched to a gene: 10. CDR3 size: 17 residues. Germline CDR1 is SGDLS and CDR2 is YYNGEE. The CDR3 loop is CASGQGQGAWMNTEAFF. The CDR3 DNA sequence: TGTGCCAGCGGACAGGGACAGGGGGCATGGATGAACACTGAAGCTTTCTTT.

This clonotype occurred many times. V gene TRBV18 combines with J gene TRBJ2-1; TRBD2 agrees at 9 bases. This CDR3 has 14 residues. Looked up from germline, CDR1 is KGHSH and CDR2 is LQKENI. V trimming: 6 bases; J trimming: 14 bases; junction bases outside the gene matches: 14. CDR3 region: CASSRETSGRQEFF. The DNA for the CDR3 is TGTGCCAGCTCCCGGGAGACTAGCGGCCGCCAGGAGTTCTTC.

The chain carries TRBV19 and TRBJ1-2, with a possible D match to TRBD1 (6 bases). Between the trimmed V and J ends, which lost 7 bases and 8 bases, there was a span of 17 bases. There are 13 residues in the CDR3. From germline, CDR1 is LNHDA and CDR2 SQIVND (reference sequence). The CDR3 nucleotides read TGTGCCAGTACCCTCGGGGGGGGCAACGGCTACACCTTC. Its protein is CASTLGGGNGYTF.

CDR3 DNA: TGTGCCAGCAGTATCCCCGGGACTAGCGGGAAAGGTCGGAATGAGCAGTTCTTC. Its protein is CASSIPGTSGKGRNEQFF. J is TRBJ2-1 and V is TRBV6-1, with TRBD2 matching over 13 bases. J was trimmed by 7 bases and V by 5 bases; bases with no gene match: 14. CDR1 and CDR2 (germline): MNHNS, SASEGT. CDR3 size: 18 residues.

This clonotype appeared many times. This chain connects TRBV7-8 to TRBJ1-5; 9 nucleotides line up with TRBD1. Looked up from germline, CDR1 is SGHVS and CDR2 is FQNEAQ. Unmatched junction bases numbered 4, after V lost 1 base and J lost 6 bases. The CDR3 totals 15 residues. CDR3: CASSLVADRGQPQHF. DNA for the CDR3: TGTGCCAGCAGCTTAGTTGCGGACAGGGGTCAGCCCCAGCATTTT.

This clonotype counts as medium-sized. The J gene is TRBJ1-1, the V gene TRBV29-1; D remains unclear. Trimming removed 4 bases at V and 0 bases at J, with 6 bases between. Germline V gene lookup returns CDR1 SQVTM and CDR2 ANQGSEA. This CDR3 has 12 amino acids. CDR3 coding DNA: TGCAGCGTTGGGGTGATGAACACTGAAGCTTTCTTT. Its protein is CSVGVMNTEAFF.

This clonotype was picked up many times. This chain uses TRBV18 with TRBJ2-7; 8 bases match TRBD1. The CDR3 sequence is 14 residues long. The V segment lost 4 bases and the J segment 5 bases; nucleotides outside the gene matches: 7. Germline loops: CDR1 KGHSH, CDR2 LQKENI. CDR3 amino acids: CASSLGQGMNEQYF. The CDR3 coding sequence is TGTGCCAGCTCACTCGGACAGGGAATGAACGAGCAGTACTTC.

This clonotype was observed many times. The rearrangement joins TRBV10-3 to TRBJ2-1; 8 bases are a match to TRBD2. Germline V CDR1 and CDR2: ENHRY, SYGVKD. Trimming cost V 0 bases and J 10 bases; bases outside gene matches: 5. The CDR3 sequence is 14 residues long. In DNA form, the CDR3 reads TGTGCCATCAGTGAGTCGGCGGGGGGTGGGGAGCAGTTCTTC. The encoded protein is CAISESAGGGEQFF.

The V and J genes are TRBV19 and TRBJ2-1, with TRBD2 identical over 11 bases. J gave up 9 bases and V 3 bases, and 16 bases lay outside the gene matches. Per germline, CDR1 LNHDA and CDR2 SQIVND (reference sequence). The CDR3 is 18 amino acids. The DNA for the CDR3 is TGTGCCAGTAGTATCTTACTAGCGGGAGTAGTATACAGCAGTGAGCAGTTCTTC. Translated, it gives CASSILLAGVVYSSEQFF. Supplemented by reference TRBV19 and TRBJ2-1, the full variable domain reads DGGITQSPKYLFRKEGQNVTLSCEQNLNHDAMYWYRQDPGQGLRLIYYSQIVNDFQKGDIAEGYSVSREKKESFPLTVTSAQKNPTAFYLCASSILLAGVVYSSEQFFGPGTRLTVL.

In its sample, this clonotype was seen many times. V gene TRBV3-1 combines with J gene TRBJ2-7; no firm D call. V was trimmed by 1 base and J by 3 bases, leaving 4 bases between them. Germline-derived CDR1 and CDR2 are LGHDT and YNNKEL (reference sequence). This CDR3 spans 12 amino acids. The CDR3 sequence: CASSQGFYEQYF. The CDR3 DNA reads TGTGCCAGCAGCCAAGGCTTCTACGAGCAGTACTTC.

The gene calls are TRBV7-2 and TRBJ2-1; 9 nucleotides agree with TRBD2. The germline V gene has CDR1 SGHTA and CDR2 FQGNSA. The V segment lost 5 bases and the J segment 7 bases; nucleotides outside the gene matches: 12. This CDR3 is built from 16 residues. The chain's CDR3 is CASSLGTSTTLNEQFF. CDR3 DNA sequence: TGTGCCAGCAGCCTCGGGACTAGCACGACCCTGAATGAGCAGTTCTTC.

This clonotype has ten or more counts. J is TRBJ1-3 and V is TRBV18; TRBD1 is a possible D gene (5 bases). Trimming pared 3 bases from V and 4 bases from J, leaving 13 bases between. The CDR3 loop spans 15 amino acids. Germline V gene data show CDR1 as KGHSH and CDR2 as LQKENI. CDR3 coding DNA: TGTGCCAGCTCACCCCGGTCGGGGGTAGGAAACACCATATATTTT. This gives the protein CASSPRSGVGNTIYF.

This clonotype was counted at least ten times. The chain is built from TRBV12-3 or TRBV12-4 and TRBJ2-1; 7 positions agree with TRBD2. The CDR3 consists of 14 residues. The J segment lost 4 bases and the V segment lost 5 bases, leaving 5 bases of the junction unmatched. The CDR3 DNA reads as TGTGCCAGCAGTGAGGGGCGGGGGTACAATGAGCAGTTCTTC. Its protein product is CASSEGRGYNEQFF.

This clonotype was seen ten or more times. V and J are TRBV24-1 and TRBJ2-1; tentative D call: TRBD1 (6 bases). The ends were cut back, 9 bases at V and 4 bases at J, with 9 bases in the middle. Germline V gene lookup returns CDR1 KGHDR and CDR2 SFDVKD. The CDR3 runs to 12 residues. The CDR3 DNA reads TGTGCCACCCAGGGGAAGTACAATGAGCAGTTCTTC. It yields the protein CATQGKYNEQFF.

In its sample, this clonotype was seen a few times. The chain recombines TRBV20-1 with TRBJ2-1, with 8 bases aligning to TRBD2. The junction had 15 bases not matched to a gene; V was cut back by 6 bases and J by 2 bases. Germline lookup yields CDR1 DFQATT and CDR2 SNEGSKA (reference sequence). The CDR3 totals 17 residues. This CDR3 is CSASSPIAGMTYNEQFF. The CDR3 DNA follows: TGCAGTGCCAGCTCTCCAATAGCGGGAATGACCTACAATGAGCAGTTCTTC.

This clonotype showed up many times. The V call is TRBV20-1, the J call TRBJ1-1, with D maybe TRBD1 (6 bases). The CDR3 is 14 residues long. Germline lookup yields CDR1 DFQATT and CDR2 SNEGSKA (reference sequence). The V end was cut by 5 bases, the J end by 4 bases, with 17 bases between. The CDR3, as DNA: TGCAGTGCTTCCACGGGGGGCAAGATCACTGAAGCTTTCTTT. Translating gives CSASTGGKITEAFF.

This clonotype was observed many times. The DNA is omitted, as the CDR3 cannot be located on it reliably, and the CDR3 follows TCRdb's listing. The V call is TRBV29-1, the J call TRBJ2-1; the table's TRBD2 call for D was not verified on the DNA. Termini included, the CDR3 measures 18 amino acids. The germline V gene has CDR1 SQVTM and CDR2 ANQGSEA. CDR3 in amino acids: CSVDRERITMSSSSGQFF.

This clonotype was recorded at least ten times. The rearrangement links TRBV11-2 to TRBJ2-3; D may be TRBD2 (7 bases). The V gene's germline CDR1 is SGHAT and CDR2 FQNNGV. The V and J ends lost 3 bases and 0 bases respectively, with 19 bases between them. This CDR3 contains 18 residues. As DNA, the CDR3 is TGTGCCAGCAGCTTTCGGGGGAGCGGGGACACTAGCACAGATACGCAGTATTTT. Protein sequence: CASSFRGSGDTSTDTQYF.

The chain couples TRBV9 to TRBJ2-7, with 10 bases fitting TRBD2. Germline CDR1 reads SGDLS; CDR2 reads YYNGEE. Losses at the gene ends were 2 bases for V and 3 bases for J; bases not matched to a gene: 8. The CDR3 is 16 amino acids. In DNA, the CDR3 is TGTGCCAGCAGCGTGCCCTTGACTAGCGGGTTCTACGAGCAGTACTTC. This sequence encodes CASSVPLTSGFYEQYF.